This is a list of T cell receptor beta chains from one sample in a study of blood T cells in healthy people across ages. TCRdb re-derived calls from the 5' RACE reads in MiXCR, one entry per CDR3 protein. Among about 640,000 distinct CDR3 sequences listed, around 54% were seen once. Source material: blood. These receptor sequences come from a man between 60 and 75 years old in good health. CDR3s leave out the opening cysteine and the closing phenylalanine or tryptophan. Each record gives: clone size, D gene, J gene, V gene, CDR3 protein. The D gene is left open where the match is weak. Size is omitted from some rows. Given values are once, few, many or a class for expanded clones.

clone_size: -; d_call: TRBD2; j_call: TRBJ2-3; v_call: TRBV29-1; cdr3_aa: SVTGTSSSPDTQY
clone_size: few; d_call: TRBD1; j_call: TRBJ2-4; v_call: TRBV5-1; cdr3_aa: ASSLTGENIQY
clone_size: -; d_call: TRBD1; j_call: TRBJ2-7; v_call: TRBV29-1; cdr3_aa: SVGQGAGEQY
clone_size: many; d_call: -; j_call: TRBJ1-1; v_call: TRBV4-2; cdr3_aa: ASSQGGAEVTEAF
clone_size: -; d_call: TRBD1; j_call: TRBJ2-3; v_call: TRBV29-1; cdr3_aa: SVVGRGRPIDTQY
clone_size: few; d_call: -; j_call: TRBJ2-1; v_call: TRBV5-6; cdr3_aa: ASSLAPGEQF
clone_size: -; d_call: TRBD2; j_call: TRBJ2-5; v_call: TRBV3-1; cdr3_aa: ASSPLAGTGETQY
clone_size: -; d_call: -; j_call: TRBJ2-1; v_call: TRBV20-1; cdr3_aa: SQVGYNEQF
clone_size: -; d_call: -; j_call: TRBJ1-2; v_call: TRBV4-2; cdr3_aa: ASSQDPPRRVRRWYGHT
clone_size: -; d_call: -; j_call: TRBJ2-1; v_call: TRBV5-1; cdr3_aa: ASSLVTSNYYNEQF
clone_size: once; d_call: -; j_call: TRBJ2-3; v_call: TRBV20-1; cdr3_aa: SAPLPHGTDTQY
clone_size: -; d_call: -; j_call: TRBJ2-4; v_call: TRBV6-5; cdr3_aa: ASSSPLNIQY
clone_size: -; d_call: -; j_call: TRBJ1-2; v_call: TRBV25-1; cdr3_aa: ASRKEGANYGYT
clone_size: few; d_call: -; j_call: TRBJ2-7; v_call: TRBV27; cdr3_aa: ASSSSGTWGYEQY
clone_size: few; d_call: -; j_call: TRBJ1-1; v_call: TRBV10-3; cdr3_aa: AISPQGGDTEAF
clone_size: -; d_call: TRBD1; j_call: TRBJ2-4; v_call: TRBV20-1; cdr3_aa: SATTGGIAKNIQY
clone_size: -; d_call: -; j_call: TRBJ2-2; v_call: TRBV27; cdr3_aa: ASKWGTGTGELF
clone_size: -; d_call: -; j_call: TRBJ1-3; v_call: TRBV5-6; cdr3_aa: ASSLMGYGNTIY
clone_size: -; d_call: -; j_call: TRBJ1-5; v_call: TRBV3-1; cdr3_aa: ASSPTVNSNQPQH
clone_size: -; d_call: -; j_call: -; v_call: TRBV5-1; cdr3_aa: ASSLDTSPYNEQY
clone_size: -; d_call: TRBD1; j_call: TRBJ1-2; v_call: TRBV27; cdr3_aa: ASSGGQGQGYT
clone_size: -; d_call: -; j_call: TRBJ2-3; v_call: TRBV20-1; cdr3_aa: SAAGDGGTDTQY
clone_size: -; d_call: -; j_call: -; v_call: TRBV20-1; cdr3_aa: SASVMRGWSVETQY
clone_size: -; d_call: -; j_call: TRBJ2-1; v_call: TRBV20-1; cdr3_aa: SALAGAGYDEQF
clone_size: -; d_call: -; j_call: TRBJ1-2; v_call: TRBV4-1; cdr3_aa: ASSLTGIRYGYT
clone_size: few; d_call: TRBD2; j_call: TRBJ2-7; v_call: TRBV6-5; cdr3_aa: ASSYSVGGAYEQY
clone_size: few; d_call: TRBD1; j_call: -; v_call: TRBV6-5; cdr3_aa: ASSRGQRISYEQY
clone_size: -; d_call: TRBD1; j_call: -; v_call: TRBV7-9; cdr3_aa: ASSPGQGAGYEQY
clone_size: few; d_call: -; j_call: TRBJ2-5; v_call: TRBV20-1; cdr3_aa: SARSALADETQY
clone_size: -; d_call: TRBD2; j_call: TRBJ2-2; v_call: TRBV9; cdr3_aa: ASSVAPSGGLAGELF